This T cell receptor (beta chain) was captured in a study of tumor and adjacent non-tumor tissue in lung cancer. The CDR3 is made up of 13 amino acids. Germline V lookup: CDR1 SGHRS, CDR2 YFSETQ. The library came from three nested PCR rounds adapted from ARM-PCR protocols. MiXCR, run by TCRdb on the multiplex PCR reads, gives a single entry per CDR3 protein. The data hold 200,000 to 250,000 distinct CDR3 sequences, with 71% observed a single time. Points on this clonotype: An end of the junction differs from the germline gene, which may be a read error.

The template was RNA from unsorted bulk tissue. The chain employs TRBV5-1 and TRBJ2-3; D uncertain. This sequence was found in a man in his 60s with non-small cell lung cancer. Sequencing input: lung tumor tissue. CDR3 residues: CANSLDQRDTQYF. The CDR3, as DNA: TGCGCCAACAGCTTGGATCAGCGAGATACGCAGTATTTT.